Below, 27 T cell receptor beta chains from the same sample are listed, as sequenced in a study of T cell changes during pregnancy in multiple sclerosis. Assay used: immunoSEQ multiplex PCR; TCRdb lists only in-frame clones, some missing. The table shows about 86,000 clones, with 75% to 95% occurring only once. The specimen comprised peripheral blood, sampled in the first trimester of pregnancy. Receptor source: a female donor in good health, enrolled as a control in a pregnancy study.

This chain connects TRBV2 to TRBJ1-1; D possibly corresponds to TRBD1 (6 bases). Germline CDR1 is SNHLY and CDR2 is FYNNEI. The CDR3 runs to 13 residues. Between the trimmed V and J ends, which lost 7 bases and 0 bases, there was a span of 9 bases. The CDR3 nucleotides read TGTGCCAGCACCCGGGACATGAACACTGAAGCTTTCTTT. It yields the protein CASTRDMNTEAFF.

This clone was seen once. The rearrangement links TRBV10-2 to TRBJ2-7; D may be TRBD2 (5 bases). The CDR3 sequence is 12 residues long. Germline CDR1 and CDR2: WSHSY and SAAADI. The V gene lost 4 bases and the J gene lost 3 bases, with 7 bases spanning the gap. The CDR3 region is CASSARGYEQYF. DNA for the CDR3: TGCGCCAGCAGTGCCCGGGGCTACGAGCAGTACTTC.

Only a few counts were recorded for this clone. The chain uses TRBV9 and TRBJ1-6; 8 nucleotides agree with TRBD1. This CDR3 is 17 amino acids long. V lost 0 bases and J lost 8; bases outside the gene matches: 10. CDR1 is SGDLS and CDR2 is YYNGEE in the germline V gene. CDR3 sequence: CASSVGWAGQVDSPLHF. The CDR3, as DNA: TGTGCCAGCAGCGTAGGATGGGCGGGACAGGTCGATTCACCCCTCCACTTT.

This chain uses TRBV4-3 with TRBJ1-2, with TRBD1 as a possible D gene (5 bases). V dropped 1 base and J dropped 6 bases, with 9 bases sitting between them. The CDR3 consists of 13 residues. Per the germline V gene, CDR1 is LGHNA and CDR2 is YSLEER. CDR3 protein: CASSQGRGDGYTF. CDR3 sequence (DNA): TGCGCCAGCAGCCAAGGCCGGGGGGATGGCTACACCTTC.

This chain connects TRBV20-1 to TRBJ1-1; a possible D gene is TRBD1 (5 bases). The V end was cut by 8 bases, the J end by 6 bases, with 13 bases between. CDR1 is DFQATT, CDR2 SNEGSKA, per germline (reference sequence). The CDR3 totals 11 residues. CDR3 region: CSSGGEAEAFF. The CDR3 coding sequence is TGCAGTTCCGGGGGGGAGGCTGAAGCTTTCTTT.

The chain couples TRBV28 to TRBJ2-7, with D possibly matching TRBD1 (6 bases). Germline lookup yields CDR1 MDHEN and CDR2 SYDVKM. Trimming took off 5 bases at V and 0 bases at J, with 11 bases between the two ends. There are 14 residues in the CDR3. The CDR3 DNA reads TGTGCCAGCAGTGTTCAGGGGAGCTCCTACGAGCAGTACTTC. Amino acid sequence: CASSVQGSSYEQYF.

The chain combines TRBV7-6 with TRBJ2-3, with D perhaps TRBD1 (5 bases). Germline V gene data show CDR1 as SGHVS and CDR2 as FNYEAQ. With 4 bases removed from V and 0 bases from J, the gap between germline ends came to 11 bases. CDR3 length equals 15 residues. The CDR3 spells CASSSAGMSTDTQYF. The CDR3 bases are TGTGCCAGCAGCTCGGCAGGGATGAGCACAGATACGCAGTATTTT.

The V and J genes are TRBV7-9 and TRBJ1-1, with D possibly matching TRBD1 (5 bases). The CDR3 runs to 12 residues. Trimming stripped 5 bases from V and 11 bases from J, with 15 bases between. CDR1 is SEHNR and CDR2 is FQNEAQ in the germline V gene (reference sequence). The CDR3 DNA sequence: TGTGCCAGCAGCCCGCAGGGCTTGGGCGCTTTCTTT. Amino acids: CASSPQGLGAFF.

CDR3 nucleotide sequence: TGTGCCAGCAACGCAGGGTTTGGGAACGAGCAGTACTTC. Protein: CASNAGFGNEQYF. The chain uses TRBV28 and TRBJ2-7, with D tentatively TRBD1 (5 bases). The V end lost 7 bases, the J end lost 5 bases, and 15 bases lay between the germline ends. Germline values: CDR1 MDHEN, CDR2 SYDVKM. The CDR3 has 13 residues.

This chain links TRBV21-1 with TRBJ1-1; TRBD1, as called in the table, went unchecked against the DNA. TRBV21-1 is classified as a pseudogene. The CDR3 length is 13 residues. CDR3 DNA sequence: TGTGCCAGCAACGACAGGGGGAACACTGAAGCTTTCTTT. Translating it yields CASNDRGNTEAFF.

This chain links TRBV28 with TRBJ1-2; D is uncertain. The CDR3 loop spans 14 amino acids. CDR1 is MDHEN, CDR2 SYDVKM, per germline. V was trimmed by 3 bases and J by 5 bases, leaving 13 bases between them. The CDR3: CASSFAGSRYGYTF. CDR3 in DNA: TGTGCCAGCAGTTTTGCGGGATCGAGATATGGCTACACCTTC.

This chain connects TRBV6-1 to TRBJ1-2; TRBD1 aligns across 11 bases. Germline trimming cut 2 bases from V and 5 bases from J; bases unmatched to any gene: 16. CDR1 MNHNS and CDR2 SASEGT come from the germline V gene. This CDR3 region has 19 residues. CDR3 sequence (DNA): TGTGCCAGCAGTGAAAGGGCCACGGGACAGGGGGTACTCTTGTATGGCTACACCTTC. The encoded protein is CASSERATGQGVLLYGYTF.

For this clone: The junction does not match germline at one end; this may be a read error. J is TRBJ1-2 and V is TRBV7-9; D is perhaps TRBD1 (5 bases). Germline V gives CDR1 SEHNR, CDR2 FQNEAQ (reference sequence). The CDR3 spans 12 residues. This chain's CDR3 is CASSLSGGHPVF. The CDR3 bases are TGTGCCAGCAGCCTATCGGGCGGACACCCAGTCTTC.

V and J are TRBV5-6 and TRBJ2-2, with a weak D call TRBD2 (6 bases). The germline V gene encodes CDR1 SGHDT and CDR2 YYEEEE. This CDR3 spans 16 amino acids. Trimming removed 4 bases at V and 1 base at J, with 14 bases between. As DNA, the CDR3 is TGTGCCAGCAGCGAGGGAGGTGGATGGAACACCGGGGAGCTGTTTTTT. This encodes CASSEGGGWNTGELFF.

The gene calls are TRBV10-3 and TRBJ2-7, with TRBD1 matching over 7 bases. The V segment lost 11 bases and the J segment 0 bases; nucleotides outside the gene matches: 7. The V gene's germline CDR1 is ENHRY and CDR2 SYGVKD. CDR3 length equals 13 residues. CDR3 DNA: TGTGCCGCCGGGACAGCGAGCTCCTACGAGCAGTACTTC. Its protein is CAAGTASSYEQYF.

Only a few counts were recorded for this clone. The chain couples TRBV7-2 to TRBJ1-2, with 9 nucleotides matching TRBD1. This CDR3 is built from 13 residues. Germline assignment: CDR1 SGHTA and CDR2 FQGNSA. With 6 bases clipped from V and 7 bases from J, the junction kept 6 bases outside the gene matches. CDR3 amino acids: CASRPDRGTGYTF. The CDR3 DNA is TGTGCCAGCAGGCCCGACAGGGGGACTGGCTACACCTTC. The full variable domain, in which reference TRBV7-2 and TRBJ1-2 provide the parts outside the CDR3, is GAGVSQSPSNKVTEKGKDVELRCDPISGHTALYWYRQSLGQGLEFLIYFQGNSAPDKSGLPSDRFSAERTGGSVSTLTIQRTQQEDSAVYLCASRPDRGTGYTFGSGTRLTVV.

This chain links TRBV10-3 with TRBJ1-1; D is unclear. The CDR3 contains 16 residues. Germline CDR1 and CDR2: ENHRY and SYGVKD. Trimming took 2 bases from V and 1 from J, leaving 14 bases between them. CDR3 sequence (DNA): TGTGCCATCAGTGAGGTAAGCATCCCGGGGAACACTGAAGCTTTCTTT. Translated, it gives CAISEVSIPGNTEAFF.

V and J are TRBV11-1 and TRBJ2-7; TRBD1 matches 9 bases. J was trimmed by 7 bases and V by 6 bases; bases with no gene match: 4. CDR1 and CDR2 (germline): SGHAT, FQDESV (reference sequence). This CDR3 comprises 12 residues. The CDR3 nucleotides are TGTGCCAGCAGAGGACAGGGGAAGGAGCAGTACTTC. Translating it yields CASRGQGKEQYF.

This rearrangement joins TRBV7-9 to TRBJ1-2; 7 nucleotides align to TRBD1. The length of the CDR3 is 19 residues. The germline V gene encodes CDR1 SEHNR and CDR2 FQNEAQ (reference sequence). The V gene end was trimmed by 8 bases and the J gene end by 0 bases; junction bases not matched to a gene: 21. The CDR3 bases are TGTGCCAGCGGATCATGGGGATTGGGGACAGAGCAATCTAACTATGGCTACACCTTC. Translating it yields CASGSWGLGTEQSNYGYTF. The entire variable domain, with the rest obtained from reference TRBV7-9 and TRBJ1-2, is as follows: DTGVSQNPRHKITKRGQNVTFRCDPISEHNRLYWYRQTLGQGPEFLTYFQNEAQLEKSRLLSDRFSAERPKGSFSTLEIQRTEQGDSAMYLCASGSWGLGTEQSNYGYTFGSGTRLTVV.

CDR3 sequence: CASSLIVHEQYF. The CDR3 bases are TGTGCCAGCAGCTTAATAGTCCACGAGCAGTACTTC. The rearrangement links TRBV11-2 to TRBJ2-7; no clear D gene. The CDR3 length is 12 residues. From germline, CDR1 is SGHAT and CDR2 FQNNGV. V was clipped by 2 bases and J by 5 bases, with 7 bases between them.

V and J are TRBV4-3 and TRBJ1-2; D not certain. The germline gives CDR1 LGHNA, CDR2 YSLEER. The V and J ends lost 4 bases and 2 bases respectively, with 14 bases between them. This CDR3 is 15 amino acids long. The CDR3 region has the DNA TGCGCCAGCAGCCTGGGGAGTGGGAGAAACTATGGCTACACCTTC. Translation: CASSLGSGRNYGYTF.

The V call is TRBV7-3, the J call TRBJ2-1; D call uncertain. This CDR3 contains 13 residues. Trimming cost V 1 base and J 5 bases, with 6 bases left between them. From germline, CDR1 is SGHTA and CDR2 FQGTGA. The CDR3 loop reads CASSLNEHNEQFF. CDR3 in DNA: TGTGCCAGCAGCTTAAACGAGCACAATGAGCAGTTCTTC.

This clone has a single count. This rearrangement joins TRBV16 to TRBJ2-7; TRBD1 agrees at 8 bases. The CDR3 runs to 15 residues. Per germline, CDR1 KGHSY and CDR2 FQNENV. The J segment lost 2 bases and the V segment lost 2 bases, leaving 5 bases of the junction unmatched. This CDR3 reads CASSQRQGITYEQYF. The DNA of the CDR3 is TGTGCCAGCAGCCAACGACAGGGGATCACCTACGAGCAGTACTTC.

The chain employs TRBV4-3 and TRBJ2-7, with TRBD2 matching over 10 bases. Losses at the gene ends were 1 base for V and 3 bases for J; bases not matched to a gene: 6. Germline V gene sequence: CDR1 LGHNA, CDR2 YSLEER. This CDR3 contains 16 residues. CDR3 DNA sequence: TGCGCCAGCAGCCAAGGGGGGGCTAGCGGGGGCTACGAGCAGTACTTC. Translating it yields CASSQGGASGGYEQYF.

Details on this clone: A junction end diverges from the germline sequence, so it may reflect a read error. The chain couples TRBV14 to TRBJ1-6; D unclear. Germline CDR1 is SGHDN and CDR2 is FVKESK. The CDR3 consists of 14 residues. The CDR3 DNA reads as TGTGCCAGCAGCCAAGAGGGTCGGGTTTCAGCCCTCCACTTT. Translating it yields CASSQEGRVSALHF.

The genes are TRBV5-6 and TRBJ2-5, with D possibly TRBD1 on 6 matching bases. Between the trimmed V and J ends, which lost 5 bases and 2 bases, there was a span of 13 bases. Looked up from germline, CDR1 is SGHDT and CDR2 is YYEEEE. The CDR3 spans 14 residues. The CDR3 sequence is CASSSGVSQETQYF. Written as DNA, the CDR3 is TGTGCCAGCAGTTCAGGGGTTTCACAAGAGACCCAGTACTTC.

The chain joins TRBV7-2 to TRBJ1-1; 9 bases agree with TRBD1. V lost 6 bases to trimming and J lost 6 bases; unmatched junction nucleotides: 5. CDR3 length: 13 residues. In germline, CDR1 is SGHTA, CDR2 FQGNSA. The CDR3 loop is CASRWDRESEAFF. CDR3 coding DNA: TGTGCCAGCAGATGGGACAGGGAGTCTGAAGCTTTCTTT.